The 30 T cell receptor beta chains given below trace back to one sample, sequenced in a study of blood T cells in healthy people across ages. The second PCR ran roughly 6 to 11 cycles with a sample-barcoded 5' primer and J-beta primers. MiXCR, applied by TCRdb to the 5' RACE reads, yields one record per CDR3 protein. This sample has approximately 780,000 distinct CDR3 sequences, with 25% to 30% found just once. These data were also filed under a second study, of T cells of mothers and their children.

The sample was blood. The receptors stem from a boy between 10 and 17 years old in good health.

Only a few counts were recorded for this clonotype. The chain is built from TRBV11-2 and TRBJ1-2, with 7 nucleotides matching TRBD1. From germline, CDR1 is SGHAT and CDR2 FQNNGV. There are 12 residues in the CDR3. V lost 1 base, J lost 10 bases, and 3 bases stayed unmatched. CDR3 coding DNA: TGTGCCAGCAGCTTAGGGACAGGCCTCTACACCTTC. As protein: CASSLGTGLYTF.

V is TRBV12-3 or TRBV12-4 and J is TRBJ2-5; D gene uncertain. The CDR3 extends over 13 amino acids. The germline V and J ends were trimmed by 3 bases and 5 bases, with 10 bases remaining between them. CDR3 sequence reads: CASSFAPGETQYF. DNA for the CDR3: TGTGCCAGCAGTTTCGCGCCAGGCGAGACCCAGTACTTC.

In its sample, this clonotype was seen a few times. CDR3 sequence: CASSLEGQGGPDTQYF. The CDR3 DNA is TGTGCCAGCAGCTTGGAGGGACAGGGGGGTCCAGATACGCAGTATTTT. This chain connects TRBV5-5 to TRBJ2-3, with 11 nucleotides matching TRBD1. The CDR3 extends over 16 amino acids. Trimming cost V 0 bases and J 4 bases; bases outside gene matches: 4. Germline lookup yields CDR1 SGHKS and CDR2 YYEKEE (reference sequence). Full variable domain (remainder filled in from reference TRBV5-5 and TRBJ2-3): DAGVTQSPTHLIKTRGQQVTLRCSPISGHKSVSWYQQVLGQGPQFIFQYYEKEERGRGNFPDRFSARQFPNYSSELNVNALLLGDSALYLCASSLEGQGGPDTQYFGPGTRLTVL.

The chain recombines TRBV25-1 with TRBJ1-1; perhaps TRBD1 as D (6 bases). The CDR3 sequence is 15 residues long. Germline-derived CDR1 and CDR2 are MGHDK and SYGVNS. V lost 1 base and J 4 bases, leaving 13 bases between the germline ends. In nucleotides, the CDR3 is TGTGCCAGCAGTGAATTTGGAAGGGGGACCACTGAAGCTTTCTTT. The encoded protein is CASSEFGRGTTEAFF.

CDR3 loop: CASSSRTSGTTYEQYF. CDR3 DNA: TGTGCCAGCAGTTCCCGGACTAGCGGGACGACCTACGAGCAGTACTTC. The J gene is TRBJ2-7, the V gene TRBV6-5; 12 nucleotides match TRBD2. Trimming at V came to 4 bases and at J to 2 bases, leaving 6 bases not matched to a gene. Germline CDR1 reads MNHEY; CDR2 reads SVGAGI. The CDR3 is made up of 16 amino acids.

This clonotype was observed once. The genes are TRBV24-1 and TRBJ2-3; the match to TRBD1 covers 7 bases. The V and J ends lost 0 bases and 4 bases, in that order; junction bases with no gene match: 6. Germline V gene lookup returns CDR1 KGHDR and CDR2 SFDVKD. The CDR3 sequence is 16 residues long. CDR3: CATSDLKGAGADTQYF. Written as DNA, the CDR3 is TGTGCCACCAGTGATTTGAAGGGGGCCGGAGCAGATACGCAGTATTTT.

This clonotype was recorded a few times. This rearrangement joins TRBV13 to TRBJ2-1; weak D call: TRBD1 (5 bases). The V end lost 7 bases, the J end lost 8 bases, and 15 bases lay between the germline ends. CDR3 size: 13 residues. Germline lookup yields CDR1 PRHDT and CDR2 FYEKMQ (reference sequence). CDR3 residues: CASIGVLQDEQFF. CDR3 DNA sequence: TGTGCCAGCATTGGGGTACTACAGGATGAGCAGTTCTTC.

The rearrangement uses TRBV14 and TRBJ1-6, with 7 bases that match TRBD1. Germline CDR1 reads SGHDN; CDR2 reads FVKESK. The CDR3 runs 15 residues. V trimming: 4 bases; J trimming: 5 bases; junction bases outside the gene matches: 5. CDR3 sequence (DNA): TGTGCCAGCAGCCTTTCCGGGACAGATAATTCACCCCTCCACTTT. Translated, it gives CASSLSGTDNSPLHF.

In its sample, this clonotype was seen a few times. CDR3 amino acids: CASRPPGESKGEETQYF. The CDR3 bases are TGTGCAAGTCGCCCTCCGGGGGAATCAAAGGGGGAAGAGACCCAGTACTTC. The chain carries TRBV12-2 and TRBJ2-5; TRBD1 reflects the table's D call only, with no check against the DNA. TRBV12-2 constitutes a pseudogene. The length of the CDR3 is 17 residues.

This clonotype came up a few times. The chain joins TRBV5-1 to TRBJ2-7; D is unresolved. The CDR3 totals 13 residues. Germline CDR1 SGHRS, CDR2 YFSETQ. V shed 2 bases and J shed 1 base, with 7 bases lying between them. This CDR3 reads CASSLFGSYEQYF. The CDR3 DNA is TGCGCCAGCAGCTTATTTGGGTCCTACGAGCAGTACTTC.

This clonotype was picked up a small number of times. The chain recombines TRBV5-1 with TRBJ1-2, with a possible D match to TRBD1 (6 bases). This CDR3 region has 13 residues. Per germline, CDR1 SGHRS and CDR2 YFSETQ. The V gene lost 2 bases and the J gene lost 6 bases, with 11 bases spanning the gap. The CDR3 here is CASSLGQTNGYTF. The CDR3, as DNA: TGCGCCAGCAGCTTAGGACAGACCAATGGCTACACCTTC.

This clonotype occurred a few times. The CDR3, as DNA: TGTGCTAGTGGTCTAGGGACAGGCCCCCCATTGAACACTGAAGCTTTCTTT. This translates into CASGLGTGPPLNTEAFF. The chain recombines TRBV12-5 with TRBJ1-1; 8 bases fit TRBD1. Germline V CDR1 and CDR2: LGHNT, FRNRAP. J lost 0 bases, V lost 5 bases, and 11 bases had no gene match. The length of the CDR3 is 17 residues.

The chain links TRBV12-3 or TRBV12-4 to TRBJ2-2, with 7 bases lining up with TRBD2. The V segment lost 0 bases and the J segment 6 bases; nucleotides outside the gene matches: 7. The CDR3 runs 16 residues. CDR3 loop: CASSLAPSGGAGELFF. The CDR3 coding sequence is TGTGCCAGCAGTTTAGCTCCCAGTGGGGGGGCCGGGGAGCTGTTTTTT.

J is TRBJ2-2 and V is TRBV6-5; tentative D call: TRBD2 (5 bases). Germline CDR1 is MNHEY and CDR2 is SVGAGI. The V and J ends lost 2 bases and 4 bases respectively, with 11 bases between them. The CDR3 length is 15 residues. The CDR3 here is CASSYEASTTGELFF. The CDR3, as DNA: TGTGCCAGCAGTTACGAGGCTAGCACCACCGGGGAGCTGTTTTTT.

This clonotype was observed a few times. V usage is TRBV7-2 and J usage is TRBJ2-7; TRBD1 matches 10 bases. The CDR3 runs 15 residues. V dropped 1 base and J dropped 9; count of bases not matched to a gene: 9. CDR1 is SGHTA, CDR2 FQGNSA, per germline. CDR3 coding DNA: TGTGCCAGCAGCTTAGGGGGACAGGGGTACAAGGGGCAGTACTTC. Translated, it gives CASSLGGQGYKGQYF.

This clonotype appeared a few times. This rearrangement joins TRBV6-5 to TRBJ2-5; 8 positions agree with TRBD1. The J call may be incorrect, as the DNA end agrees better with TRBJ2-7. The CDR3 sequence is 15 residues long. Germline V gene lookup returns CDR1 MNHEY and CDR2 SVGAGI. The CDR3 nucleotides are TGTGCCAGCAGTTACCGGGGGACAGGTTCGTCCGAGCAGTACTTC. Translating gives CASSYRGTGSSEQYF.

In this sample, this clonotype turned up a few times. The gene calls are TRBV7-4 and TRBJ1-2; 9 nucleotides agree with TRBD1. CDR3 length: 14 residues. Losses at the gene ends were 0 bases for V and 6 bases for J; bases not matched to a gene: 2. The germline gives CDR1 SGHVT, CDR2 SQSDAQ. CDR3 in amino acids: CASSLAGTGNGYTF. Written as DNA, the CDR3 is TGTGCCAGCAGCTTAGCGGGGACAGGGAATGGCTACACCTTC.

This clonotype has ten or more counts. The chain couples TRBV5-1 to TRBJ1-1; no clear D. The CDR3 totals 12 residues. Per the germline V gene, CDR1 is SGHRS and CDR2 is YFSETQ. Trimming left V 5 bases short and J 5 bases short, with 10 bases between. The CDR3: CASREGTTEAFF. The CDR3 nucleotides are TGCGCCAGCAGAGAGGGAACGACTGAAGCTTTCTTT.

The CDR3 DNA is TGTGCCAGCAGTTACGAGGGAATTGGGGATGAAAAACTGTTTTTT. Protein product: CASSYEGIGDEKLFF. The chain recombines TRBV6-5 with TRBJ1-4; no reliable D call. V was pared by 2 bases and J by 6 bases, with 13 bases between. Looked up from germline, CDR1 is MNHEY and CDR2 is SVGAGI. CDR3 length equals 15 residues.

The chain joins TRBV19 to TRBJ2-4, with D unresolved. Germline V CDR1 and CDR2: LNHDA, SQIVND (reference sequence). V lost 0 bases and J 0 bases, leaving 9 bases between the germline ends. This CDR3 spans 16 amino acids. Here the CDR3 DNA reads TGTGCCAGTAGTATAGAAGCCATCGGAGCCAAAAACATTCAGTACTTC. Translating it yields CASSIEAIGAKNIQYF.

This clonotype has more than one count but fewer than ten. The chain couples TRBV3-1 to TRBJ1-1; possibly TRBD1 for D (6 bases). V was pared by 5 bases and J by 0 bases, with 19 bases between. The CDR3 runs to 17 residues. Per the germline V gene, CDR1 is LGHDT and CDR2 is YNNKEL (reference sequence). The CDR3 region is CASSWGAFRRMNTEAFF. In nucleotides, the CDR3 is TGTGCCAGCAGCTGGGGGGCGTTCAGGAGAATGAACACTGAAGCTTTCTTT.

V usage is TRBV18 and J usage is TRBJ2-6; D gene uncertain. V was trimmed by 1 base and J by 0 bases, leaving 13 bases between them. The CDR3 sequence is 18 residues long. CDR1 is KGHSH and CDR2 is LQKENI in the germline V gene. The chain's CDR3 is CASSPRPLLSSGANVLTF. The CDR3 DNA reads as TGTGCCAGCTCACCACGACCTCTCCTAAGCTCTGGGGCCAACGTCCTGACTTTC. Using reference TRBV18 and TRBJ2-6 for the parts outside the CDR3, the full variable domain is NAGVMQNPRHLVRRRGQEARLRCSPMKGHSHVYWYRQLPEEGLKFMVYLQKENIIDESGMPKERFSAEFPKEGPSILRIQQVVRGDSAAYFCASSPRPLLSSGANVLTFGAGSRLTVL.

The CDR3 spells CASSSEGFGNSPLHF. CDR3 DNA: TGTGCCAGCAGTTCCGAGGGTTTTGGGAATTCACCCCTCCACTTT. The V gene is TRBV12-3 or TRBV12-4, the J gene TRBJ1-6; D is ambiguous. The V gene lost 4 bases and the J gene lost 7 bases, with 14 bases spanning the gap. This CDR3 contains 15 residues.

V is TRBV28 and J is TRBJ2-1, with D possibly matching TRBD2 (7 bases). This CDR3 contains 15 residues. Trimming removed 9 bases from V and 6 bases from J, with 21 bases in between. Per germline, CDR1 MDHEN and CDR2 SYDVKM. The CDR3 nucleotides are TGTGCCAGTAAACTTGGGGGGGCCGGGGGCAATGAGCAGTTCTTC. The encoded protein is CASKLGGAGGNEQFF.

This clonotype was counted a few times. The chain uses TRBV6-2 or TRBV6-3 and TRBJ2-7; no clear D. The CDR3 runs 16 residues. Looked up from germline, CDR1 is MNHEY and CDR2 is SVGEGT. The V and J ends lost 0 bases and 0 bases respectively, with 12 bases between them. The CDR3 sequence: CASSYSHSFSSYEQYF. The CDR3 region has the DNA TGTGCCAGCAGTTACTCGCACAGCTTCAGCTCCTACGAGCAGTACTTC.

The chain couples TRBV20-1 to TRBJ2-5; the D gene is possibly TRBD2 (7 bases). The CDR3 has 14 residues. Germline V gene data show CDR1 as DFQATT and CDR2 as SNEGSKA (reference sequence). V lost 7 bases and J 4 bases, leaving 19 bases between the germline ends. CDR3 loop: CSGWGGPRLETQYF. The CDR3 nucleotides are TGCAGTGGCTGGGGGGGGCCTCGACTAGAGACCCAGTACTTC.

Only a few counts were recorded for this clonotype. V and J are TRBV7-9 and TRBJ2-5; D perhaps matches TRBD1 (6 bases). Germline V lookup: CDR1 SEHNR, CDR2 FQNEAQ (reference sequence). The length of the CDR3 is 14 residues. V lost 5 bases to trimming and J lost 4 bases, with 14 bases between them. As DNA, the CDR3 is TGTGCCAGCAGCACCCAGGGGTCGGGAGAGACCCAGTACTTC. Its protein is CASSTQGSGETQYF.

This clonotype was counted between two and nine times. This chain uses TRBV9 with TRBJ2-1; 10 bases agree with TRBD2. Trimming removed 0 bases from V and 0 bases from J; junction bases left unmatched: 6. Germline V lookup: CDR1 SGDLS, CDR2 YYNGEE. The CDR3 consists of 18 residues. CDR3 sequence: CASSVATSGALSYNEQFF. The CDR3 DNA sequence: TGTGCCAGCAGCGTAGCTACTAGCGGGGCACTCTCCTACAATGAGCAGTTCTTC.

This clonotype was picked up a small number of times. CDR3 region: CSVEGPQGFETQYF. In DNA, the CDR3 is TGCAGCGTTGAAGGACCACAGGGGTTTGAGACCCAGTACTTC. V usage is TRBV29-1 and J usage is TRBJ2-5; 7 bases map to TRBD1. The V segment lost 1 base and the J segment 5 bases; nucleotides outside the gene matches: 7. This CDR3 contains 14 residues. The germline gives CDR1 SQVTM, CDR2 ANQGSEA.

The chain has TRBV18 and TRBJ1-3; D is ambiguous. The germline V gene has CDR1 KGHSH and CDR2 LQKENI. Trimming cost V 4 bases and J 0 bases, with 13 bases left between them. This CDR3 is built from 16 residues. In DNA form, the CDR3 reads TGTGCCAGCTCACAACCCGGACGGAGCTCTGGAAACACCATATATTTT. Its protein product is CASSQPGRSSGNTIYF.